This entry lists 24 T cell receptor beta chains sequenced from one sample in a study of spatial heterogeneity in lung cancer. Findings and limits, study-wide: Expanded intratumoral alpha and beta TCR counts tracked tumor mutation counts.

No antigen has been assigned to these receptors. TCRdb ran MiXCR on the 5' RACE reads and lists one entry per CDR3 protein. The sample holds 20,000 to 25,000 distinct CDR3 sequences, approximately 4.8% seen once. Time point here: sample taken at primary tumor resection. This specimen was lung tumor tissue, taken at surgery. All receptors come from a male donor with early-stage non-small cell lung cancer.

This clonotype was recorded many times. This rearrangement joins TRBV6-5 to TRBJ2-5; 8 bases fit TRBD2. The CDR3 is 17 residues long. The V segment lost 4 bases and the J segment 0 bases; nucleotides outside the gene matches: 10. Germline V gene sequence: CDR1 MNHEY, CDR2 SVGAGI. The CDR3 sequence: CASSSPAAGGYQETQYF. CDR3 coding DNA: TGTGCCAGCAGTTCCCCGGCCGCGGGGGGATACCAAGAGACCCAGTACTTC.

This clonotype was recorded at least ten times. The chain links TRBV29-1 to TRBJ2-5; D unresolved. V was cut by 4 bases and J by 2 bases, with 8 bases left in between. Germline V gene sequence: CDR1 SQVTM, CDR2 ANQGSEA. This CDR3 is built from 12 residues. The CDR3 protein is CSVVGRQETQYF. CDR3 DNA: TGCAGCGTTGTGGGCAGACAAGAGACCCAGTACTTC.

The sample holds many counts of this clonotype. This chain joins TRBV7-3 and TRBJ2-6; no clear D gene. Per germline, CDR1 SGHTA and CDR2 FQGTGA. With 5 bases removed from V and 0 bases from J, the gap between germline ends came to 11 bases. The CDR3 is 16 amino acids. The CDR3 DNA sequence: TGTGCCAGCAGCCTCTCGTCGGGCTCTGGGGCCAACGTCCTGACTTTC. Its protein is CASSLSSGSGANVLTF.

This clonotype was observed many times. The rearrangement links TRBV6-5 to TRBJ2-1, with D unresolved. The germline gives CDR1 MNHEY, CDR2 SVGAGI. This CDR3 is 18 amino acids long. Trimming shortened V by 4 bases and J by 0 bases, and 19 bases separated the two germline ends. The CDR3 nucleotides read TGTGCCAGCAGTTTCTCCTCTTTCATTCCGAGCTCCTACAATGAGCAGTTCTTC. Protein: CASSFSSFIPSSYNEQFF.

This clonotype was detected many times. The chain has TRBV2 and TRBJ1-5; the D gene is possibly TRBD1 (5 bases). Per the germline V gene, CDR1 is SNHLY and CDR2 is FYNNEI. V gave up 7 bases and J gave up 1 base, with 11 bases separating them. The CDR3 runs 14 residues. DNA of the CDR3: TGTGCCAGCAACGCGGGGGTGAGCAATCAGCCCCAGCATTTT. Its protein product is CASNAGVSNQPQHF.

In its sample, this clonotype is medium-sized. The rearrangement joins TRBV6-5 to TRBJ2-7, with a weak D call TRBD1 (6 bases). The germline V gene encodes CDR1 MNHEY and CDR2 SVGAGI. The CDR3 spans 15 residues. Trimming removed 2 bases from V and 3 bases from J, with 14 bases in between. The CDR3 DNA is TGTGCCAGCAGTTACAGAAGGACAGCTGACTACGAGCAGTACTTC. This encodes CASSYRRTADYEQYF.

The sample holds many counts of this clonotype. The CDR3 bases are TGTGCCAGCAGCCCTCAGAGCGGACTGATTAAAGAGACCCAGTACTTC. This sequence encodes CASSPQSGLIKETQYF. This chain links TRBV7-2 with TRBJ2-5; a weak D match, TRBD2 (5 bases). This CDR3 has 16 amino acids. The V end was cut by 5 bases, the J end by 3 bases, with 19 bases between. Per the germline V gene, CDR1 is SGHTA and CDR2 is FQGNSA.

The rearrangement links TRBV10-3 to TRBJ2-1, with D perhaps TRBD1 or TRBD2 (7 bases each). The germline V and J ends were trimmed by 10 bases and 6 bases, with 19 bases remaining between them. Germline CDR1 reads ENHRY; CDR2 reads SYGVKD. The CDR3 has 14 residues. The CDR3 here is CATRGREATNEQFF. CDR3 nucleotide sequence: TGTGCCACCAGGGGGAGGGAGGCAACCAATGAGCAGTTCTTC.

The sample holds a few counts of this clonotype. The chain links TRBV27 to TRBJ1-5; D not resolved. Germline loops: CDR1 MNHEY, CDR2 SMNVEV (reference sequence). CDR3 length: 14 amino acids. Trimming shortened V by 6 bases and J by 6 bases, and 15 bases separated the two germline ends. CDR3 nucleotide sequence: TGTGCCAGCAGGCGGGAACTTCCGGGTCAGCCCCAGCATTTT. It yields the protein CASRRELPGQPQHF.

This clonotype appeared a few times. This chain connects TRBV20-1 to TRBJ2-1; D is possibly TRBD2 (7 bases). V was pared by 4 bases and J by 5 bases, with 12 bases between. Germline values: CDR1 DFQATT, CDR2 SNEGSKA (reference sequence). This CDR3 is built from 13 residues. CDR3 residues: CSANSGGNNEQFF. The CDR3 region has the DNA TGCAGTGCTAACTCGGGGGGCAACAATGAGCAGTTCTTC.

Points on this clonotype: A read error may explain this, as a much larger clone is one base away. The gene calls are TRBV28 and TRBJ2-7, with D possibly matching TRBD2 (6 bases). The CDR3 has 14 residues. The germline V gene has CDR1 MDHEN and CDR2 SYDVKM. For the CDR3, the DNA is TGTGCCAGCAGTTTACCAGGGATGGAGGGCGAGCTGTACTTC. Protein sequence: CASSLPGMEGELYF.

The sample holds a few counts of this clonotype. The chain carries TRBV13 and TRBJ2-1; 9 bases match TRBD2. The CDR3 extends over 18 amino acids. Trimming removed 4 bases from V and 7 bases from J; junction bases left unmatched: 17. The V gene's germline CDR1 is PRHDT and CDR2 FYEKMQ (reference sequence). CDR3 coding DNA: TGTGCCAGCAGCTCCCGGGAGGAGCGGGGGGACCATAGGAATGAGCAGTTCTTC. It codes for CASSSREERGDHRNEQFF. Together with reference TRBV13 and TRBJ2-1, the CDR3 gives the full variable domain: AAGVIQSPRHLIKEKRETATLKCYPIPRHDTVYWYQQGPGQDPQFLISFYEKMQSDKGSIPDRFSAQQFSDYHSELNMSSLELGDSALYFCASSSREERGDHRNEQFFGPGTRLTVL.

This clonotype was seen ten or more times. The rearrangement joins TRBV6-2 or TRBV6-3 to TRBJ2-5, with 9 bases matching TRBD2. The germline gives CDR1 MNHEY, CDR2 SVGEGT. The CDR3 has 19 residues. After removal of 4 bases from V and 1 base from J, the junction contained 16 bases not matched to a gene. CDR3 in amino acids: CASSFSLAGRRGGQETQYF. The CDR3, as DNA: TGTGCCAGCAGTTTTTCACTAGCGGGCCGAAGAGGGGGCCAAGAGACCCAGTACTTC.

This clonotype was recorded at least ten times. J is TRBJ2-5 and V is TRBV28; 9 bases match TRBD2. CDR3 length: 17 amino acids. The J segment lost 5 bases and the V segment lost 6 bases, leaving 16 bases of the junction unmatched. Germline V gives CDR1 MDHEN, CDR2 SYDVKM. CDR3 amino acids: CASSPGRGGLDCETQYF. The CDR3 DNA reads TGTGCCAGCAGCCCGGGGCGGGGGGGCCTTGATTGTGAGACCCAGTACTTC.

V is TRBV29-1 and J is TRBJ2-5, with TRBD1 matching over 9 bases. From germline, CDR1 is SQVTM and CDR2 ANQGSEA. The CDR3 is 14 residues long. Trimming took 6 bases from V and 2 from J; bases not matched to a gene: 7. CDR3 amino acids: CSVPTGGLQETQYF. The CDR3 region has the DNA TGCAGCGTCCCCACAGGGGGCCTTCAAGAGACCCAGTACTTC.

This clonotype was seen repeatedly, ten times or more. DNA for the CDR3: TGTGCCAGCAGCTTTTACAGGGTTCGGGACTACCGCACAGATACGCAGTATTTT. This translates into CASSFYRVRDYRTDTQYF. The chain employs TRBV5-6 and TRBJ2-3; weak D call: TRBD2 (7 bases). The CDR3 runs to 18 residues. Germline CDR1 is SGHDT and CDR2 is YYEEEE. V shed 2 bases and J shed 1 base, with 20 bases lying between them.

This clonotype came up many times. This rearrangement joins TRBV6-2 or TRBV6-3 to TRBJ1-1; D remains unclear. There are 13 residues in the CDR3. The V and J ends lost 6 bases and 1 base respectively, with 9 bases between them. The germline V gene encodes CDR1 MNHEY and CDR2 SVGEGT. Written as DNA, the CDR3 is TGTGCCAGCAGGGGCGCAAGGAACACTGAAGCTTTCTTT. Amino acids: CASRGARNTEAFF.

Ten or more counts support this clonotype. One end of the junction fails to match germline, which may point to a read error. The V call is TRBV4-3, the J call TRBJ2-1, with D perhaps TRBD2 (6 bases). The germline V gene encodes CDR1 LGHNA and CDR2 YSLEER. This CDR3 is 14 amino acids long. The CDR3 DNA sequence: TGCGCCAGCAGCCAACGCAGCGGGTTCCCGGCAAGATCCTTC. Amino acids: CASSQRSGFPARSF.

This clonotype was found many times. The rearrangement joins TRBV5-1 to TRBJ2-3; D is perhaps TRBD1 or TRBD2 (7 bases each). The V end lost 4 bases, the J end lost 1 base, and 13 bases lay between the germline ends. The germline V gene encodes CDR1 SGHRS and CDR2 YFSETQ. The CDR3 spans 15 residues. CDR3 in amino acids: CASSLRGGGTDTQYF. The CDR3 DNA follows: TGCGCCAGCAGCCTCAGGGGGGGCGGCACAGATACGCAGTATTTT.

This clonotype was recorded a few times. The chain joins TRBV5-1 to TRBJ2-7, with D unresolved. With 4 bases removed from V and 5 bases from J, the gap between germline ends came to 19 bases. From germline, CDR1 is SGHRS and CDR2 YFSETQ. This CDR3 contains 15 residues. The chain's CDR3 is CASSPLPGLQNEQYF. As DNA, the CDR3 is TGCGCCAGCAGCCCCTTACCGGGTCTTCAAAACGAGCAGTACTTC.

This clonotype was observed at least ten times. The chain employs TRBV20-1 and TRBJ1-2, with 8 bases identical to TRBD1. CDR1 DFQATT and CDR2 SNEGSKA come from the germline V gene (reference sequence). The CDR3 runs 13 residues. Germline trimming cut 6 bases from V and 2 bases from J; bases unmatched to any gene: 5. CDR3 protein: CSAMRQGNYGYTF. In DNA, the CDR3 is TGCAGTGCGATGAGACAGGGGAACTATGGCTACACCTTC.

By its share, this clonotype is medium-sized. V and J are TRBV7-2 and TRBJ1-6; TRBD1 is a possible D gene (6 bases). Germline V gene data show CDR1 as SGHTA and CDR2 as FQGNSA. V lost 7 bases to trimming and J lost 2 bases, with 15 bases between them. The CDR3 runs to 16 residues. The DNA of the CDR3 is TGTGCCAGCACCCGTACAGGGACCGCCTATAATTCACCCCTCCACTTT. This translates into CASTRTGTAYNSPLHF.

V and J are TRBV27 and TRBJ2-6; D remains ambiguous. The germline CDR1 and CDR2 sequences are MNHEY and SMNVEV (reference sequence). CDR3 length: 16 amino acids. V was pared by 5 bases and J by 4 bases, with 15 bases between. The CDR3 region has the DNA TGTGCCAGCAGTAGTTTGAGTAGGGCCGGGGCCAACGTCCTGACTTTC. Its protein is CASSSLSRAGANVLTF.

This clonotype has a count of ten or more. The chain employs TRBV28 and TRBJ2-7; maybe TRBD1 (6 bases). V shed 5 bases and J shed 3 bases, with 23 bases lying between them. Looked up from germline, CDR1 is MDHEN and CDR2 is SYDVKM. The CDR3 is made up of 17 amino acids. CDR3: CASSPERVRGDNYEQYF. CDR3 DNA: TGTGCCAGCAGTCCCGAGAGAGTCAGGGGCGATAACTACGAGCAGTACTTC.